Given below is one T cell receptor (beta chain) in context. No antigen is known for it. Base qualities are missing; no much larger clone stands one base away. This sample was taken from a study of technical replicates of blood from a few donors (dated by TCRdb to 2016 to 2017). Based on the germline V gene, the CDR1 and CDR2 sequences are SGHRS and YFSETQ. The CDR3 starts with the cysteine, ends with the phenylalanine, and has 14 residues. The only DNA kept is the CDR3, 42 bases in frame from the first base. V is cut by 5 bases and J by 4 bases, and the space between the germline ends is 15 bases. Library method: the immunoSEQ multiplex PCR assay. Entries here come from immuneACCESS through TCRdb and include only in-frame sequences with V and J called. Some clones fail to appear in such tables; in the studies checked, an unresolved V gene covers under half of the shortfall, and the cause of the remainder is unknown. This sample comprises 95,000 to 100,000 clones, approximately 95% of them detected only once. Approximately 0.2% of the sample goes to the ten largest clones.

The sequenced sample consisted of T cells isolated from PBMCs. Recombination joined TRBV5-1 with TRBJ1-2, with the D gene too uncertain to name. The source of this sequence is a human donor in good health. The DNA sequence is as follows: TGCGCCAGCAGTACCGACCGCGGATCCTATGGCTACACCTTC. This translates into CASSTDRGSYGYTF.